This T cell receptor beta chain originates from a study of shared clonotypes between healthy human individuals. Whole-study findings and limits: In this cohort, only blood was sampled, and tissue repertoires likely differ. Measured sharing among donors was expected to vary with sequencing depth.

CDR3 length: 16 amino acids. Germline CDR1 and CDR2: SGHAT and FQNNGV. After removal of 2 bases from V and 1 base from J, the junction contained 5 bases not matched to a gene. This clone has at least ten counts. Its antigen is still unknown. As handled by the study authors: ImmunoSEQ supplied junction-only sequences lacking quality scores, so filtering was different. Libraries were prepared by immunoSEQ multiplex PCR; TCRdb keeps only in-frame clonotypes and omits some of them. V, J and clone size are taken as reported in that table, and D and trimming were inferred from the DNA itself. Among fewer than 550,000 clones, 75% to 80% were seen once, and the ten largest hold approximately 13%.

The V and J genes are TRBV11-2 and TRBJ2-1; TRBD2 matches 7 bases. The receptor's source is a middle-aged woman in good health. Some clones in this sample may be carry-over from other donors' samples. The sample taken for sequencing was PBMCs. CDR3 protein: CASSLRGDRSYNEQFF. For the CDR3, the DNA is TGTGCCAGCAGCTTACGGGGGGATAGGTCCTACAATGAGCAGTTCTTC.